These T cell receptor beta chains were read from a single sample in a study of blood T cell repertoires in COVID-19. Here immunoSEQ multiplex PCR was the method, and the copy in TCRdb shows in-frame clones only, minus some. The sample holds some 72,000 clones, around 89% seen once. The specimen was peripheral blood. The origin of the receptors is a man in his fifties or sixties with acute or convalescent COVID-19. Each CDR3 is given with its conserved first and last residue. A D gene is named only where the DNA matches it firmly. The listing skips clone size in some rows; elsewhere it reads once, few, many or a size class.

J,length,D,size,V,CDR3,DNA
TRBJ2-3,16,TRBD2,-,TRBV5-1,CASSLAASGGADTQYF,TGCGCCAGCAGCTTGGCCGCTAGCGGGGGGGCCGATACGCAGTATTTT
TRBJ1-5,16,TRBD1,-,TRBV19,CASSIGDRGDGQPQHF,TGTGCCAGTAGTATAGGGGACAGGGGTGACGGTCAGCCCCAGCATTTT
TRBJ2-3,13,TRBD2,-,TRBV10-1,CASSDLSGRTQYF,TGCGCCAGCAGTGATCTCAGCGGGAGGACGCAGTATTTT
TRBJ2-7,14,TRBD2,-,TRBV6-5,CASSSTSGIYEQYF,TGTGCCAGCAGCTCGACTAGCGGGATCTACGAGCAGTACTTC
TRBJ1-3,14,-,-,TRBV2,CASRGYRDGNTIYF,TGTGCCAGCAGGGGGTACAGGGATGGAAACACCATATATTTT
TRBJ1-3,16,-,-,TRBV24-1,CATSDPTGKSGNTIYF,TGTGCCACCAGTGATCCTACAGGAAAATCAGGAAACACCATATATTTT
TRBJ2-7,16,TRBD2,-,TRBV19,CASSKRRGDYSYEQYF,TGTGCCAGTAGTAAAAGGCGGGGGGATTACTCCTACGAGCAGTACTTC
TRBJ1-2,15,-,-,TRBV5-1,CASSPSDLVSYGYTF,TGCGCCAGCAGCCCCAGTGACTTGGTATCCTATGGCTACACCTTC
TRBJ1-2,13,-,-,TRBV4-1,CASSQEGTYGYTF,TGCGCCAGCAGCCAAGAGGGGACATATGGCTACACCTTC
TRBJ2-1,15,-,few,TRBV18,CASSSSGQKHNEQFF,TGTGCCAGCTCATCTAGTGGACAGAAGCACAATGAGCAGTTCTTC